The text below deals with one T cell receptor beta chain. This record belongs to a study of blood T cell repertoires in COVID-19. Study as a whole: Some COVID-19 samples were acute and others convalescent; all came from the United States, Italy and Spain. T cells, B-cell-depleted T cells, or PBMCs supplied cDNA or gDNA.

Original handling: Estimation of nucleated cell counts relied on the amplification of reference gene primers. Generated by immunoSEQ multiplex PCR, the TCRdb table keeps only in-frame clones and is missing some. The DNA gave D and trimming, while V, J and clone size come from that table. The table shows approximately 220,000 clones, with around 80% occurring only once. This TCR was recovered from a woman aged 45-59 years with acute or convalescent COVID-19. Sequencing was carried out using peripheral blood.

CDR3 amino acids: CASIGQAYNEQFF. CDR3 nucleotide sequence: TGCGCCAGCATAGGCCAGGCGTACAATGAGCAGTTCTTC. This chain uses TRBV5-1 with TRBJ2-1; D remains unclear. Germline values: CDR1 SGHRS, CDR2 YFSETQ. V lost 6 bases, J lost 4 bases, and 11 bases lay in between. This CDR3 has 13 amino acids.